A single sample gave rise to the 7 T cell receptor beta chains below, sequenced in a study of shared clonotypes between healthy human individuals. Data came from immunoSEQ multiplex PCR; TCRdb stores just in-frame clones and leaves some out. The top ten hold roughly 0.13% of the sample, which has 2,100,000 or so clones, about 94% seen once. Input material: naive CD4+ T cells sorted from blood. Subset noted: CD45RA+ positively selected. The receptors originated from a man aged 18 to 35 in good health.

V usage is TRBV2 and J usage is TRBJ1-5; the D is unclear. The CDR3 length is 15 residues. The germline gives CDR1 SNHLY, CDR2 FYNNEI. V was trimmed by 1 base and J by 7 bases, leaving 14 bases between them. Here the CDR3 reads CASSEGMRDGQPQHF. CDR3 nucleotide sequence: TGTGCCAGCAGTGAAGGAATGCGAGACGGACAGCCCCAGCATTTT.

The DNA of the CDR3 is TGTGCCAGCAGTGGGAACAGAAAAGAGGCCCAGCATTTT. Translation gives CASSGNRKEAQHF. The chain couples TRBV2 to TRBJ1-5; D not resolved. V was clipped by 4 bases and J by 11 bases, with 15 bases between them. Germline values: CDR1 SNHLY, CDR2 FYNNEI. CDR3 size: 13 residues.

The rearrangement uses TRBV2 and TRBJ2-7; TRBD1 agrees at 8 bases. There are 16 residues in the CDR3. J gave up 2 bases and V 4 bases, and 10 bases lay outside the gene matches. CDR1 is SNHLY, CDR2 FYNNEI, per germline. The CDR3 spells CASSAFQDRVTYEQYF. CDR3 nucleotides: TGTGCCAGCAGTGCCTTCCAGGACAGGGTAACCTACGAGCAGTACTTC.

This clone was observed a single time. J is TRBJ2-1 and V is TRBV4-1; 11 bases are shared with TRBD1. Germline-derived CDR1 and CDR2 are MGHRA and YSYEKL. CDR3 length: 16 amino acids. V shed 5 bases and J 5 bases; nucleotides not matched to a gene: 8. CDR3 in DNA: TGCGCCAGCAGCTACTCCGGGACAGGGGGAAACAATGAGCAGTTCTTC. Encoded protein: CASSYSGTGGNNEQFF.

The table lists this clone with a count of one. The rearrangement joins TRBV5-5 to TRBJ1-1; D not certain. Looked up from germline, CDR1 is SGHKS and CDR2 is YYEKEE (reference sequence). There are 14 residues in the CDR3. V lost 2 bases to trimming and J lost 5 bases, with 13 bases between them. CDR3 protein: CASSLLWMGTEAFF. The DNA for the CDR3 is TGTGCCAGCAGCTTACTTTGGATGGGGACTGAAGCTTTCTTT.

This chain uses TRBV18 with TRBJ1-3; D remains ambiguous. The CDR3 spans 17 residues. In germline, CDR1 is KGHSH, CDR2 LQKENI. V was trimmed by 0 bases and J by 0 bases, leaving 12 bases between them. The CDR3 DNA reads as TGTGCCAGCTCACCACCGCGAGAGTTTCCCTCTGGAAACACCATATATTTT. As protein: CASSPPREFPSGNTIYF.

The table lists this clone with a count of one. The chain couples TRBV6-1 to TRBJ2-5, with unresolved D. Germline CDR1 is MNHNS and CDR2 is SASEGT. This CDR3 contains 12 residues. Trimming cost V 6 bases and J 4 bases, with 9 bases left between them. The CDR3 coding sequence is TGTGCCAGCAGCAACCCCACAGAGACCCAGTACTTC. Translated: CASSNPTETQYF.